The 18 T cell receptor beta chains presented below share a single source sample, sequenced in a study of blood T cell repertoires in COVID-19. Sequenced by immunoSEQ multiplex PCR; TCRdb stores in-frame clones only, minus some. The data show tens of thousands of clones, less than 95% seen once. Sequenced material: peripheral blood. These receptors were collected from a human donor with active COVID-19. The donor label of this sample is uncertain.

This chain joins TRBV19 and TRBJ2-7, with 9 bases fitting TRBD1. CDR1 and CDR2 (germline): LNHDA, SQIVND (reference sequence). The J segment lost 0 bases and the V segment lost 5 bases, leaving 8 bases of the junction unmatched. This CDR3 is built from 16 residues. CDR3 sequence (DNA): TGTGCCAGTAGTTCCACGGGACAGGGCCTCTCCTACGAGCAGTACTTC. As protein: CASSSTGQGLSYEQYF.

This clone occurred once. The chain employs TRBV19 and TRBJ1-4; D may be TRBD1 (5 bases). The CDR3 has 14 amino acids. Per the germline V gene, CDR1 is LNHDA and CDR2 is SQIVND (reference sequence). Trimming removed 9 bases from V and 0 bases from J, with 11 bases in between. In DNA, the CDR3 is TGTGCCAGCAGAGGGACTCCAACTAATGAAAAACTGTTTTTT. As protein: CASRGTPTNEKLFF.

The chain has TRBV5-1 and TRBJ2-2; a possible D gene is TRBD1 (7 bases). The V and J ends lost 4 bases and 6 bases respectively, with 13 bases between them. This CDR3 contains 14 residues. Germline loops: CDR1 SGHRS, CDR2 YFSETQ. The CDR3 here is CASSLRGDAGELFF. The CDR3 DNA is TGCGCCAGCAGCCTCAGGGGGGACGCCGGGGAGCTGTTTTTT.

This clone appeared a few times. The CDR3 DNA is TGTGCCAGCAGTTTATACCCCTCCAGGGGGACTGAAGCTTTCTTT. The encoded protein is CASSLYPSRGTEAFF. The chain has TRBV27 and TRBJ1-1, with 7 bases fitting TRBD1. Trimming cost V 1 base and J 5 bases; bases outside gene matches: 7. Germline assignment: CDR1 MNHEY and CDR2 SMNVEV (reference sequence). CDR3 length equals 15 residues.

The CDR3: CASSNNPGGSDGYTF. The CDR3 DNA sequence: TGTGCCAGCAGTAACAATCCAGGGGGCAGTGATGGCTACACCTTC. The rearrangement joins TRBV6-4 to TRBJ1-2; 8 nucleotides line up with TRBD1. CDR3 length: 15 amino acids. V lost 5 bases and J lost 6; bases outside the gene matches: 11. Germline lookup yields CDR1 MRHNA and CDR2 SNTAGT.

The CDR3 DNA sequence: TGTGCCAGCAGTTTATTCGGGCAGGGGACCTACAATGAGCAGTTCTTC. This translates into CASSLFGQGTYNEQFF. The chain combines TRBV28 with TRBJ2-1, with a possible D match to TRBD1 (6 bases). Germline CDR1 reads MDHEN; CDR2 reads SYDVKM. V was cut by 1 base and J by 2 bases, with 12 bases left in between. The CDR3 loop spans 16 amino acids.

The chain links TRBV19 to TRBJ2-7, with 10 bases aligning to TRBD1. This CDR3 has 15 amino acids. J was trimmed by 1 base and V by 10 bases; bases with no gene match: 10. Looked up from germline, CDR1 is LNHDA and CDR2 is SQIVND (reference sequence). CDR3 bases: TGTGCCACCAATACACCGGGACAGGGGTCCTACGAGCAGTACTTC. Residues: CATNTPGQGSYEQYF.

The chain couples TRBV7-2 to TRBJ2-7; D gene uncertain. Germline-derived CDR1 and CDR2 are SGHTA and FQGNSA. This CDR3 comprises 12 residues. Trimming shortened V by 5 bases and J by 1 base, and 6 bases separated the two germline ends. The CDR3 sequence is CASSATSYEQYF. CDR3 sequence (DNA): TGTGCCAGCAGCGCTACGTCCTACGAGCAGTACTTC. Variable domain in full (rest from reference TRBV7-2 and TRBJ2-7): GAGVSQSPSNKVTEKGKDVELRCDPISGHTALYWYRQSLGQGLEFLIYFQGNSAPDKSGLPSDRFSAERTGGSVSTLTIQRTQQEDSAVYLCASSATSYEQYFGPGTRLTVT.

CDR3 sequence: CASSIDHRPAGVGYTF. The DNA for the CDR3 is TGTGCCAGTAGTATAGACCACCGCCCGGCAGGGGTTGGCTACACCTTC. The chain uses TRBV19 and TRBJ1-2, with a weak D call TRBD1 (6 bases). The CDR3 sequence is 16 residues long. CDR1 is LNHDA, CDR2 SQIVND, per germline (reference sequence). Trimming removed 0 bases at V and 7 bases at J, with 18 bases between. The variable domain in full, completed from reference TRBV19 and TRBJ1-2, reads DGGITQSPKYLFRKEGQNVTLSCEQNLNHDAMYWYRQDPGQGLRLIYYSQIVNDFQKGDIAEGYSVSREKKESFPLTVTSAQKNPTAFYLCASSIDHRPAGVGYTFGSGTRLTVV.

The chain combines TRBV7-2 with TRBJ2-7, with D perhaps matching TRBD1 (5 bases). This CDR3 comprises 15 residues. Trimming cost V 4 bases and J 2 bases, with 15 bases left between them. Germline CDR1 is SGHTA and CDR2 is FQGNSA. CDR3 sequence (DNA): TGTGCCAGCAGCTCCCAGGGTCCGCTGCCCTACGAGCAGTACTTC. It translates to CASSSQGPLPYEQYF.

In its sample, this clone was seen a few times. The chain links TRBV5-6 to TRBJ1-1; D remains ambiguous. Trimming left V 0 bases short and J 8 bases short, with 8 bases between. Germline values: CDR1 SGHDT, CDR2 YYEEEE. The CDR3 is 12 residues long. The CDR3 DNA follows: TGTGCCAGCAGCTTGGCCTCAACAGAAGCTTTCTTT. It yields the protein CASSLASTEAFF.

The chain uses TRBV2 and TRBJ1-4; 9 positions agree with TRBD1. V was pared by 8 bases and J by 4 bases, with 5 bases of the junction left unmatched. The CDR3 sequence is 14 residues long. Per germline, CDR1 SNHLY and CDR2 FYNNEI. Here the CDR3 reads CASGRDRDNEKLFF. The CDR3 region has the DNA TGTGCCAGCGGTCGGGACAGGGATAATGAAAAACTGTTTTTT.

The chain uses TRBV4-2 and TRBJ2-7, with 9 bases matching TRBD1. This CDR3 contains 15 residues. CDR1 and CDR2 (germline): LGHNA, YNFKEQ. V was clipped by 0 bases and J by 3 bases; unmatched bases: 3. The CDR3 here is CASSQEGTGLYEQYF. The CDR3 nucleotides read TGTGCCAGCAGCCAAGAGGGGACAGGGCTCTACGAGCAGTACTTC.

This clone was detected a few times. The CDR3 loop reads CASSFLQGNQPQHF. Here the CDR3 DNA reads TGTGCCAGCAGCTTTTTACAGGGCAATCAGCCCCAGCATTTT. The chain uses TRBV5-6 and TRBJ1-5; weak D call: TRBD1 (5 bases). The CDR3 loop spans 14 amino acids. Germline V lookup: CDR1 SGHDT, CDR2 YYEEEE. V was trimmed by 2 bases and J by 2 bases, leaving 8 bases between them. Looking up the rest from reference TRBV5-6 and TRBJ1-5 gives the full variable domain: DAGVTQSPTHLIKTRGQQVTLRCSPKSGHDTVSWYQQALGQGPQFIFQYYEEEERQRGNFPDRFSGHQFPNYSSELNVNALLLGDSALYLCASSFLQGNQPQHFGDGTRLSIL.

J is TRBJ2-1 and V is TRBV2; the match to TRBD2 covers 12 bases. The germline V gene has CDR1 SNHLY and CDR2 FYNNEI. CDR3 length: 16 amino acids. V shed 6 bases, J shed 4 bases, and the junction held 7 bases outside the gene matches. This CDR3 is CASRRLAGEVYNEQFF. DNA for the CDR3: TGTGCCAGCAGGCGACTAGCGGGGGAGGTTTACAATGAGCAGTTCTTC.

The genes are TRBV11-2 and TRBJ2-3, with a weak D call TRBD1 (6 bases). Germline V lookup: CDR1 SGHAT, CDR2 FQNNGV. V was trimmed by 1 base and J by 5 bases, leaving 13 bases between them. CDR3 size: 15 residues. The CDR3 region is CASSLGSIRGDTQYF. In nucleotides, the CDR3 is TGTGCCAGCAGCTTAGGATCCATCAGGGGAGATACGCAGTATTTT.

This clone was observed a few times. V gene TRBV7-9 combines with J gene TRBJ2-5; D unclear. CDR3 length: 14 residues. The germline CDR1 and CDR2 sequences are SEHNR and FQNEAQ (reference sequence). The V gene lost 1 base and the J gene lost 5 bases, with 11 bases spanning the gap. The CDR3 DNA reads as TGTGCCAGCAGCTTAGGGTCTGAGGTGGAGACCCAGTACTTC. Amino acid sequence: CASSLGSEVETQYF. Complete variable domain (other parts from reference TRBV7-9 and TRBJ2-5): DTGVSQNPRHKITKRGQNVTFRCDPISEHNRLYWYRQTLGQGPEFLTYFQNEAQLEKSRLLSDRFSAERPKGSFSTLEIQRTEQGDSAMYLCASSLGSEVETQYFGPGTRLLVL.

The genes are TRBV5-4 and TRBJ1-4; 11 nucleotides align to TRBD1. The V gene end was trimmed by 4 bases and the J gene end by 2 bases; junction bases not matched to a gene: 7. This CDR3 contains 17 residues. Germline V lookup: CDR1 SGHNT, CDR2 YYREEE (reference sequence). CDR3 in amino acids: CASSDGDRGRTNEKLFF. The CDR3 DNA sequence: TGTGCCAGCAGCGATGGGGACAGGGGGAGGACTAATGAAAAACTGTTTTTT.